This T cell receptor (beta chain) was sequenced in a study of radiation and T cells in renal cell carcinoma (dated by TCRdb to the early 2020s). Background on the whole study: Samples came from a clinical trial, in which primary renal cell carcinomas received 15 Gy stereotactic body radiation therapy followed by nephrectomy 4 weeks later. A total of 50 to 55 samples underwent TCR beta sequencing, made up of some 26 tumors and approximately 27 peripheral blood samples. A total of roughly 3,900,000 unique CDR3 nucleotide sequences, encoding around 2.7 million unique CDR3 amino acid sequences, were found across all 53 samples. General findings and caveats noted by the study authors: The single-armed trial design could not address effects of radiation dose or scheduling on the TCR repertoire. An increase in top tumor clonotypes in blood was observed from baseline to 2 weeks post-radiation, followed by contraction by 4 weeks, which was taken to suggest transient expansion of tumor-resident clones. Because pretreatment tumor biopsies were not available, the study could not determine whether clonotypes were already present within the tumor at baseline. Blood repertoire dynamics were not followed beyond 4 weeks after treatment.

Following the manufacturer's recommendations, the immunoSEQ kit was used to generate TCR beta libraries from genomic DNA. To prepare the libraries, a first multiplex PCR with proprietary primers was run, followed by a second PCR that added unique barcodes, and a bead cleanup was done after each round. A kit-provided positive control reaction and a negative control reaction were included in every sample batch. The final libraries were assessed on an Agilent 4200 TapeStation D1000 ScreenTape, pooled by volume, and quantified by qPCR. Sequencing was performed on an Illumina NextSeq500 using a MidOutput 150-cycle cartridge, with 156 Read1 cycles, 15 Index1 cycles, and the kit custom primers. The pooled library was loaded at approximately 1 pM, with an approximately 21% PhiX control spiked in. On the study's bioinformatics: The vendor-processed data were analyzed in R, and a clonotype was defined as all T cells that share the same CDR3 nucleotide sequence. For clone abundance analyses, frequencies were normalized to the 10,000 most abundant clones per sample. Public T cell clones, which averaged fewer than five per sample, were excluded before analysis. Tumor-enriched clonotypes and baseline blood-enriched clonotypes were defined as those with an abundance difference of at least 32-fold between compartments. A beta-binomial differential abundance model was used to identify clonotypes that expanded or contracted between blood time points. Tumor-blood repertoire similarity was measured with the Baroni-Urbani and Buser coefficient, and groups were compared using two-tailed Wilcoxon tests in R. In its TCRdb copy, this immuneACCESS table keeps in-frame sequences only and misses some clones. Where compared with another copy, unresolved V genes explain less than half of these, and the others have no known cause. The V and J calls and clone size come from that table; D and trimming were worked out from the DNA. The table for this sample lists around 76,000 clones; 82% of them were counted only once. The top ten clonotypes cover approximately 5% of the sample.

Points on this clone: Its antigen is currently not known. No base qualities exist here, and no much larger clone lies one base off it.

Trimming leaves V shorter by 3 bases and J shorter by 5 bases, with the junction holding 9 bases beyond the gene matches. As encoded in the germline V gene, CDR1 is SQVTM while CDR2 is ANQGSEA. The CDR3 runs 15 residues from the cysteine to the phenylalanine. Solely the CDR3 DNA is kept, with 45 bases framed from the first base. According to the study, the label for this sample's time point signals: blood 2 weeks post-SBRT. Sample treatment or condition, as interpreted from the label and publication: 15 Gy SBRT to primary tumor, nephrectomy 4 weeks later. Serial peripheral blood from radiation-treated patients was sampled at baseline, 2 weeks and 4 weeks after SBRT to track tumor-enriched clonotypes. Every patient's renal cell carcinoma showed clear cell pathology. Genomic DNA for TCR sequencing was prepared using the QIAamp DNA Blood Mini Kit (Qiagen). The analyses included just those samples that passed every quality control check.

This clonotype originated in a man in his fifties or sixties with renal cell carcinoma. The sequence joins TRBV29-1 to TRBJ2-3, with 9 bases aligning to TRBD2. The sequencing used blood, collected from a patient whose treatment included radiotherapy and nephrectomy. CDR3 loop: CSVDGPAGGIDTQYF. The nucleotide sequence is TGCAGCGTTGATGGTCCAGCGGGAGGAATAGATACGCAGTATTTT.